Here is one T cell receptor beta chain with its context. These data originate in a study of shared clonotypes between healthy human individuals. The CDR3 has 16 amino acids. The V gene end was trimmed by 7 bases and the J gene end by 1 base; junction bases not matched to a gene: 12. The V gene's germline CDR1 is SQVTM and CDR2 ANQGSEA. The test was conducted at deep level. TCRdb's table, derived via immunoSEQ multiplex PCR, lists solely in-frame clones and lacks some. The sample carries about 2.4 million clones, 93% recorded once. The chain couples TRBV29-1 to TRBJ1-4; TRBD1 aligns across 7 bases. Sequenced sample: naive CD4+ T cells from PBMCs. Subset indicated: CD45RA+ positively selected. The sequence derives from a man between 18 and 35 years old in good health. Some clones in this sample may be carry-over from other donors' samples. CDR3 protein: CSARATGRVTNEKLFF. CDR3 bases: TGCAGCGCCCGGGCGACAGGGAGGGTAACTAATGAAAAACTGTTTTTT.